This TCR beta chain was sequenced for a study of cytomegalovirus exposure and HLA in healthy donors. Study observations and caveats: In a later analysis, CMV-associated beta chains were mostly HLA-associated, it appeared.

In regard to this clone: Its antigen remains unidentified.

PCR primers comprised 60 Vbeta and 13 Jbeta primers. Method: immunoSEQ multiplex PCR; TCRdb's copy keeps in-frame clones and lacks some. The sample records 63,000 or so clones, approximately 81% being singletons. V was cut by 1 base and J by 9 bases, with 19 bases left in between. Germline CDR1 is MGHRA and CDR2 is YSYEKL. The CDR3 has 16 residues. This clonotype was sampled from a woman in her twenties or thirties in good health and CMV-seropositive. The genes are TRBV4-1 and TRBJ2-1, with D maybe TRBD2 (5 bases). The sequencing sample was made of PBMCs. CDR3 residues: CASSQVLLVTAGEQFF. The CDR3 bases are TGCGCCAGCAGCCAAGTGCTACTAGTTACGGCCGGTGAGCAGTTCTTC.